This T cell receptor beta chain was captured in a study of regulatory T cells in long-lasting Graves disease. Turning to the study itself: Persistent Graves' disease meant over 5 years of antithyroid drugs with positive TSH receptor antibodies.

Time point reported: persistent/refractory GD, antithyroid drugs over 5 years with positive TRAb. PBMCs provided the RNA from which the TCR library was made. Patients were enrolled at an endocrinology department in Xi'an, China. TCR beta libraries were built with iRepertoire HTBI primers and Arm-PCR of CDR3 regions. In the authors' methods: Analysis of the samples identified under 80 TRBV and 15 or so TRBJ segments. TCRdb ran MiXCR on the multiplex PCR reads and lists one entry per CDR3 protein. The V and J calls reflect TCRdb's pipeline rather than the authors' work. The repertoire holds 500,000 to 800,000 distinct CDR3 sequences, with around 30% as singletons. The sequenced sample was peripheral blood mononuclear cells (PBMCs), obtained when the disease was refractory, from a patient treated with antithyroid drugs. This TCR was sampled from a female donor with Graves disease.

CDR3 sequence reads: CASSLVPSDGGYEQYF. CDR3 coding DNA: TGCGCCAGCAGCTTGGTTCCTAGCGACGGGGGCTACGAGCAGTACTTC. The chain uses TRBV5-1 and TRBJ2-7; maybe TRBD2 (6 bases). The germline V and J ends were trimmed by 0 bases and 3 bases, with 16 bases remaining between them. CDR1 and CDR2 (germline): SGHRS, YFSETQ. The length of the CDR3 is 16 residues.